These 8 T cell receptor beta chains originate from one sample sequenced in a study of cytomegalovirus exposure and HLA in healthy donors. Primers included in the PCR were 60 Vbeta and 13 Jbeta primers. Only in-frame clones appear in the TCRdb table, and some are missing; sequencing was by immunoSEQ multiplex PCR. The sample carries 140,000 to 150,000 clones, approximately 82% recorded once. Material: PBMCs. The receptors derive from a woman aged 55 to 70 in good health and CMV-seropositive.

The sample holds one count of this clone. The chain recombines TRBV5-4 with TRBJ2-5; 7 bases map to TRBD1. This CDR3 is 14 amino acids long. The ends lost 5 bases at V and 3 bases at J; junction bases unmatched: 7. In germline, CDR1 is SGHNT, CDR2 YYREEE (reference sequence). This CDR3 reads CASSFTGTEETQYF. CDR3 in DNA: TGTGCCAGCAGTTTTACCGGGACAGAAGAGACCCAGTACTTC.

The rearrangement uses TRBV27 and TRBJ2-5, with D possibly TRBD2 on 6 matching bases. The DNA end is more similar to TRBJ2-7, so the J call may be wrong. This CDR3 region has 16 residues. Germline CDR1 reads MNHEY; CDR2 reads SMNVEV (reference sequence). DNA for the CDR3: TGTGCCAGCAGTTCACGAACTAGCTGGAGCTCCTACGAGCAGTACTTC. Protein: CASSSRTSWSSYEQYF.

This clone showed up just a few times. CDR3 nucleotide sequence: TGTGCCATCAGTGATCCCTGGACAGCCAGCTCCTACGAGCAGTACTTC. This sequence encodes CAISDPWTASSYEQYF. This chain connects TRBV10-3 to TRBJ2-7; tentatively, D is TRBD1 (6 bases). Germline CDR1 and CDR2: ENHRY and SYGVKD. The ends were cut back, 3 bases at V and 0 bases at J, with 15 bases in the middle. This CDR3 contains 16 residues.

The V call is TRBV30, the J call TRBJ1-3; the D gene is possibly TRBD1 (6 bases). The V gene's germline CDR1 is GTSNPN and CDR2 SVGIG (reference sequence). V dropped 5 bases and J dropped 3 bases, with 8 bases sitting between them. This CDR3 spans 12 amino acids. CDR3 in amino acids: CAWGGGGNTIYF. The DNA of the CDR3 is TGTGCCTGGGGGGGCGGTGGAAACACCATATATTTT.

The J gene is TRBJ2-5, the V gene TRBV4-1; 14 bases map to TRBD2. The J call may be in error: the DNA end matches TRBJ2-7 better. The CDR3 spans 19 residues. Germline values: CDR1 MGHRA, CDR2 YSYEKL. The CDR3 nucleotides are TGCGCCAGCAGCCAAGGGACTAGCGGGAGGTCTAGGGACTCCTACGAGCAGTACTTC. Its protein is CASSQGTSGRSRDSYEQYF.

The chain uses TRBV7-2 and TRBJ2-7; 7 bases align to TRBD1. This CDR3 comprises 12 residues. Germline CDR1 is SGHTA and CDR2 is FQGNSA. With V trimmed by 4 bases and J by 7 bases, 4 bases remained unmatched. The CDR3 DNA reads TGTGCCAGCAGCTCGACAGGGTGGGAGCAGTACTTC. It codes for CASSSTGWEQYF.

V and J are TRBV7-9 and TRBJ2-2; maybe TRBD1 (6 bases). The V end lost 7 bases, the J end lost 3 bases, and 15 bases lay between the germline ends. This CDR3 spans 15 amino acids. The germline V gene encodes CDR1 SEHNR and CDR2 FQNEAQ (reference sequence). CDR3: CASNDGQGYTGELFF. The CDR3 coding sequence is TGTGCCAGCAACGACGGGCAGGGGTACACCGGGGAGCTGTTTTTT.

This sequence joins TRBV7-9 and TRBJ1-3; D not certain. V was shortened by 5 bases and J by 4 bases, with 12 bases between the two germline ends. Looked up from germline, CDR1 is SEHNR and CDR2 is FQNEAQ (reference sequence). The CDR3 totals 14 residues. Here the CDR3 reads CASSPNTLGNTIYF. CDR3 bases: TGTGCCAGCAGCCCCAACACGTTAGGAAACACCATATATTTT. Full variable domain (outside the CDR3, taken from reference TRBV7-9 and TRBJ1-3): DTGVSQNPRHKITKRGQNVTFRCDPISEHNRLYWYRQTLGQGPEFLTYFQNEAQLEKSRLLSDRFSAERPKGSFSTLEIQRTEQGDSAMYLCASSPNTLGNTIYFGEGSWLTVV.